The rows below give T cell receptor beta chains drawn from one sample of a study of regulatory T cells in long-lasting Graves disease. TCRdb used MiXCR to reprocess the multiplex PCR reads, holding one entry per CDR3 protein. The data contain hundreds of thousands of distinct CDR3 sequences, roughly 20% of them singletons. The sequencing used peripheral blood mononuclear cells (PBMCs), collected when the disease was refractory, from a patient treated with antithyroid drugs. Every receptor here comes from a female donor with Graves disease. Both conserved end residues are part of each CDR3. Fields, in order: J gene, V gene, D gene, clone size, CDR3 DNA, CDR3 protein. D genes are given only for firm matches. Some rows have no size entry. The others give once, few or many, or a class for an expanded clone.

TRBJ1-2 | TRBV6-1 | TRBD1 | few | TGTGCCAGCAGCCGGGACAGAAGTGGCTACACCTTC | CASSRDRSGYTF
TRBJ1-1 | TRBV20-1 | TRBD1 | - | TGCAGTGCTCGCGGGACGGACAGGGGTAGCTTCTGGGGGGACACTGAAGCTTTCTTT | CSARGTDRGSFWGDTEAFF
TRBJ2-2 | TRBV24-1 | TRBD2 | - | TGTGCCACCAGTGAAGCGGGAGTAGTGGACACCGGGGAGCTGTTTTTT | CATSEAGVVDTGELFF
TRBJ2-5 | TRBV3-1 | - | - | TGTGCCAGCAGCCCGATAGCAGGGATTGAAGAGACCCAGTACTTC | CASSPIAGIEETQYF
TRBJ2-5 | TRBV6-5 | - | many | TGTGCCAGCAGTTTCACCGGGCCAACAAAAGAGACCCAGTACTTC | CASSFTGPTKETQYF
TRBJ2-7 | TRBV29-1 | TRBD2 | - | TGCAGCGTTGCTGGGACTAGCAGCACCGAGCAGTACTTC | CSVAGTSSTEQYF
TRBJ2-7 | TRBV11-2 | - | many | TGTGCCAGCAGCTTAGCCAGCGCCTACGAGCAGTACTTC | CASSLASAYEQYF
TRBJ2-7 | TRBV7-2 | TRBD2 | many | TGTGCCAGCAGCCTTAGCGGGAGTGATTACGAGCAGTACTTC | CASSLSGSDYEQYF
TRBJ2-3 | TRBV5-1 | TRBD2 | few | TGCGCCAGCAGCGGAGCGGGAGGGCCGACAGATACGCAGTATTTT | CASSGAGGPTDTQYF
TRBJ2-2 | TRBV7-9 | - | many | TGTGCCAGCAGCTTAGTATGGGCGGGCCAGAACACCGGGGAGCTGTTTTTT | CASSLVWAGQNTGELFF
TRBJ2-5 | TRBV10-3 | - | many | TGTGCCATCAGTGAGAGGAGCGTTCAAGAGACCCAGTACTTC | CAISERSVQETQYF
TRBJ1-6 | TRBV27 | - | few | TGTGCCAGCAGTTTTGGGGGGCTAGGCGGTTCACCCCTCCACTTT | CASSFGGLGGSPLHF
TRBJ2-7 | TRBV4-2 | - | - | TGTGCCAGCAGCCAAGTAGGAGGATTTAACTCCTACGAGCAGTACTTC | CASSQVGGFNSYEQYF
TRBJ2-7 | TRBV7-9 | - | many | TGTGCCAGCAGCGGACAGAACTACGAGCAGTACTTC | CASSGQNYEQYF
TRBJ2-7 | TRBV7-2 | - | - | TGTGCCAGCAGCCCCACCTCCGGGACGACTTCCTACGAGCAGTACTTC | CASSPTSGTTSYEQYF
TRBJ1-5 | TRBV6-2/TRBV6-3 | TRBD1 | few | TGTGCCAGCAGCCCCTGGGAGGGGGCCGTGATTCAGCCCCAGCATTTT | CASSPWEGAVIQPQHF
TRBJ2-5 | TRBV3-1 | - | - | TGTGCCAGCAGCCAATTTTCCATTTCCCAAGAGACCCAGTACTTC | CASSQFSISQETQYF
TRBJ2-2 | TRBV11-3 | - | - | TGTGCCAGCAGCCCCCTTTCGAGTACGAACACCGGGGAGCTGTTTTTT | CASSPLSSTNTGELFF
TRBJ1-6 | TRBV7-9 | - | few | TGTGCCAGCAGCTTGCGGGGTATTAATTCACCCCTCCACTTT | CASSLRGINSPLHF
TRBJ2-7 | TRBV5-1 | - | - | TGCGCCAGCAGCTTGGGCCTAGGTGGGAGGACGTACGAGCAGTACTTC | CASSLGLGGRTYEQYF
TRBJ2-7 | TRBV30 | TRBD2 | many | TGTGCCTGGAGTGTACCCCAGGCGGGAGATCCTTTAAAGCAGTACTTC | CAWSVPQAGDPLKQYF
TRBJ2-5 | TRBV29-1 | - | - | TGCAGCGTTGACTCCAGCGGGCCAAAAGAGACCCAGTACTTC | CSVDSSGPKETQYF
TRBJ2-1 | TRBV7-9 | - | - | TGTGCCAGCAGCTTAGCAGATCACAATGAGCAGTTCTTC | CASSLADHNEQFF
TRBJ1-5 | TRBV7-2 | - | few | TGTGCCAGCAGCGCGGACCTGCTCAATCAGCCCCAGCATTTT | CASSADLLNQPQHF
TRBJ1-1 | TRBV29-1 | TRBD1 | many | TGCAGCGTTCGACAGACAGGGTCCCCTTGGAGGAACACTGAAGCTTTCTTT | CSVRQTGSPWRNTEAFF
TRBJ2-5 | TRBV7-9 | TRBD2 | - | TGTGCCAGCAGCCCGTCTCGGACTAGCTGGGAGACCCAGTACTTC | CASSPSRTSWETQYF
TRBJ2-7 | TRBV12-3/TRBV12-4 | - | many | TGTGCCAGCAGTTTAGTATCTTCCATATCCTACGAGCAGTACTTC | CASSLVSSISYEQYF
TRBJ2-7 | TRBV30 | - | few | TGTGCCTGGAGTGTAGGGCCCCCAGCAGCCACCTACGAGCAGTACTTC | CAWSVGPPAATYEQYF
TRBJ2-5 | TRBV19 | TRBD2 | - | TGTGCCAGTAGTATAGCCCCCCGAGCGGGAGAAGAGACCCAGTACTTC | CASSIAPRAGEETQYF
TRBJ2-3 | TRBV3-1 | TRBD2 | - | TGTGCCAGCAGCAAAACCGGGACTAGAGCTACAGATACGCAGTATTTT | CASSKTGTRATDTQYF
TRBJ2-7 | TRBV20-1 | TRBD2 | few | TGCAGTGCTAGATCAGGGACTAGCGGGCTCTACGAGCAGTACTTC | CSARSGTSGLYEQYF
TRBJ2-5 | TRBV6-5 | - | many | TGTGCCAGCAGTTACTCGGTGCTAAGAGAGACCCAGTACTTC | CASSYSVLRETQYF
TRBJ2-7 | TRBV20-1 | - | few | TGCAGTGCTATGTACGGCGGGTCCTACGAGCAGTACTTC | CSAMYGGSYEQYF
TRBJ2-7 | TRBV19 | TRBD1 | many | TGTGCCAGTAGTATCGGACAGGGGGACTACGAGCAGTACTTC | CASSIGQGDYEQYF
TRBJ1-5 | TRBV30 | TRBD1 | - | TGTGCCTGGAGTGACAGGGGAAGGCTATGGGACAATCAGCCCCAGCATTTT | CAWSDRGRLWDNQPQHF
TRBJ2-7 | TRBV12-3/TRBV12-4 | - | few | TGTGCCAGCAGTTTAAGTCTTTACGAGCAGTACTTC | CASSLSLYEQYF
TRBJ2-7 | TRBV30 | TRBD2 | many | TGTGCCTGGAGTGTAACTAGCGGGAGGCCGTACGAGCAGTACTTC | CAWSVTSGRPYEQYF
TRBJ2-3 | TRBV2 | - | - | TGTGCCAGCAGTGTTATCGAGGATACGCAGTATTTT | CASSVIEDTQYF
TRBJ1-1 | TRBV6-2/TRBV6-3 | - | many | TGTGCCAGCAGCGTACAGACGTCCCCTGAAGCTTTCTTT | CASSVQTSPEAFF
TRBJ1-6 | TRBV3-1 | - | many | TGTGCCAGCAGCCAAGATCCGGGTGGACGATCACCCCTCCACTTT | CASSQDPGGRSPLHF
TRBJ1-1 | TRBV14 | - | - | TGTGCCAGCAGCCAAGATGGGGAGGGAAGCACTGAAGCTTTCTTT | CASSQDGEGSTEAFF
TRBJ1-2 | TRBV7-2 | - | few | TGTGCCAGCAGCTATCGCGGACGGGACTATGGCTACACCTTC | CASSYRGRDYGYTF
TRBJ1-1 | TRBV20-1 | - | few | TGCAGTGCTAGAGATCAGATAGGCGGGGCCCCGGCTTTCTTT | CSARDQIGGAPAFF
TRBJ2-7 | TRBV9 | TRBD1 | - | TGTGCCAGCAGCGCCGGACAGGGGTACTCCTACGAGCAGTACTTC | CASSAGQGYSYEQYF
TRBJ1-5 | TRBV20-1 | TRBD1 | few | TGCAGTGCAAGGGACAGGGGGTTTATGTTTGGCAATCAGCCCCAGCATTTT | CSARDRGFMFGNQPQHF